This T cell receptor beta chain was observed in a study of T-cell memory formation after mild COVID-19. In the study overall: In these data, TCR clusters were largely donor specific. Notes on the study in general: Among CD4+ contracting clones, most were CM and EM, and CD8+ ones EMRA. Day 15 to 85 contracting clones showed balanced CD4/CD8; later expanders leaned CD4+.

TCRdb reprocessed the 5' RACE reads with MiXCR, giving one entry per CDR3 protein. The sample holds some 250,000 distinct CDR3 sequences, approximately 19% seen once. There are a few counts of this clonotype. Its target is not known. The CDR3 totals 13 residues. Looked up from germline, CDR1 is DFQATT and CDR2 is SNEGSKA (reference sequence). The J segment lost 12 bases and the V segment lost 4 bases, leaving 9 bases of the junction unmatched. The V call is TRBV20-1, the J call TRBJ1-4; TRBD1 agrees at 9 bases. This receptor was obtained from a man younger than 35 who had mild COVID-19 (a few samples of this study predate the infection). Cell type and time point are not known. Sequencing was performed on PBMCs or a T cell subset sorted from them (not recorded which). This chain's CDR3 is CSATGTGMVELFF. CDR3 DNA sequence: TGCAGTGCTACCGGGACAGGGATGGTAGAACTGTTTTTT.